This T cell receptor beta chain was observed in a study of OX40 agonist ivuxolimab in advanced cancers. The study's findings and limits: No determination was made of the antigen specificity of the expanded peripheral T cells.

Repertoires were generated with immunoSEQ multiplex PCR, while TCRdb's copy carries only in-frame clones and drops some. The data contain about 48,000 clones, 80% to 90% of them singletons. Exclusion of a patient followed from autoimmune disease history or systemic immunosuppression. About this clone itself: The antigen is undetermined.

Here the sequenced sample was CD4+ or CD8+ T cells sorted from blood, taken in a trial of the OX40 agonist ivuxolimab. The sequence was obtained from an adult with an advanced solid tumor such as melanoma, head and neck, liver or kidney cancer.

The CDR3 nucleotides read TGTGCCAGCAGCCTCGGTACAGGGACCTACGAGCAGTACTTC. Protein: CASSLGTGTYEQYF. The rearrangement uses TRBV7-6 and TRBJ2-7, with D tentatively TRBD1 (6 bases). Germline V CDR1 and CDR2: SGHVS, FNYEAQ. This CDR3 comprises 14 residues. V shed 5 bases and J shed 2 bases, with 13 bases lying between them.